This T cell receptor (beta chain) was captured by sequencing in a study of blood T cells in healthy people across ages. Germline V gene data show CDR1 as SGHRS and CDR2 as YFSETQ. V was pared by 4 bases and J by 6 bases, with 19 bases between. CDR3 length: 16 amino acids. This clonotype was counted only a few times. The second PCR ran about 7 to 12 cycles with a sample-barcoded 5' primer and J-beta primers. One entry per CDR3 protein results from TCRdb running MiXCR on the 5' RACE reads. The sample lists 700,000 to 900,000 distinct CDR3 sequences, around 24% occurring once. This sample was shared with a second study, whose subject was T cells of mothers and their children.

The TCR comes from a boy under 18 in good health. The rearrangement uses TRBV5-1 and TRBJ2-2, with a weak D call TRBD1 (5 bases). The specimen sequenced was blood. The CDR3, as DNA: TGCGCCAGCAGCACCGGCCACACCGAAGGGGCCGGGGAGCTGTTTTTT. As protein: CASSTGHTEGAGELFF.